One and the same sample provided the 5 T cell receptor beta chains below, sequenced in a study of CD8 T cells in Susac syndrome. An amount of RNA that ranged from roughly 0.5 to 1 ug was reverse transcribed with random hexamers. TCRdb called the immunoSEQ multiplex PCR reads again in MiXCR, with one record for every CDR3 protein. The data show 240,000 or so distinct CDR3 sequences, almost 97% seen once. Sequencing used CD4+ T cells from PBMCs. Source of these receptors: a human donor with Susac syndrome.

J is TRBJ2-2 and V is TRBV5-1, with D maybe TRBD1 (6 bases). Germline V lookup: CDR1 SGHRS, CDR2 YFSETQ. This CDR3 is 14 amino acids long. V lost 7 bases, J lost 4 bases, and 14 bases lay in between. This CDR3 is CASQGLPITGELFF. As DNA, the CDR3 is TGCGCCAGCCAGGGGCTCCCGATCACCGGGGAGCTGTTTTTT.

V usage is TRBV5-1 and J usage is TRBJ2-7; D is possibly TRBD1 or TRBD2 (5 bases each). The length of the CDR3 is 14 residues. V was pared by 0 bases and J by 6 bases, with 13 bases between. Looked up from germline, CDR1 is SGHRS and CDR2 is YFSETQ. The CDR3 loop is CASSLAGTAGEQYF. The CDR3 DNA is TGCGCCAGCAGCTTGGCCGGGACCGCGGGCGAGCAGTACTTC.

The chain recombines TRBV28 with TRBJ1-1; TRBD1 is a possible D gene (5 bases). Germline V CDR1 and CDR2: MDHEN, SYDVKM. The CDR3 is 16 residues long. With 3 bases removed from V and 1 base from J, the gap between germline ends came to 15 bases. The CDR3 sequence: CASSLSGLGRNTEAFF. In DNA form, the CDR3 reads TGTGCCAGCAGTTTGTCGGGGCTTGGGAGGAACACTGAAGCTTTCTTT.

This chain's CDR3 is CAADGRRAEAFF. The CDR3 DNA reads as TGTGCCGCAGACGGGAGGAGGGCTGAAGCTTTCTTT. The chain joins TRBV28 to TRBJ1-1, with D unclear. Germline V CDR1 and CDR2: MDHEN, SYDVKM. Trimming shortened V by 11 bases and J by 6 bases, and 16 bases separated the two germline ends. The CDR3 has 12 residues.

The chain links TRBV21-1 to TRBJ2-7. TRBV21-1 is shown as a pseudogene. The CDR3 consists of 10 residues. This CDR3 reads CASRRDEQYF. The CDR3 DNA reads TGTGCCAGCAGACGGGACGAGCAGTACTTC.